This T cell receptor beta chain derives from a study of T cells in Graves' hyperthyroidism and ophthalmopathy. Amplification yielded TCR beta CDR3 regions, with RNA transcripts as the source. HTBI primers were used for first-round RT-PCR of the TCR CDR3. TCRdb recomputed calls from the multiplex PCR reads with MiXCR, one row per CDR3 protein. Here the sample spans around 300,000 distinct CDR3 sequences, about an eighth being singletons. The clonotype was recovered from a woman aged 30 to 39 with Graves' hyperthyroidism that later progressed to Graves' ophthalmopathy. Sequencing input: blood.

The chain's CDR3 is CASSIDLETQYF. The CDR3 DNA follows: TGTGCCAGCAGTATTGACCTGGAGACCCAGTACTTC. This chain joins TRBV2 and TRBJ2-5; D ambiguous. CDR3 length: 12 residues. Germline CDR1 is SNHLY and CDR2 is FYNNEI. The V end lost 5 bases, the J end lost 5 bases, and 9 bases lay between the germline ends. Full variable domain (outside the CDR3, taken from reference TRBV2 and TRBJ2-5): EPEVTQTPSHQVTQMGQEVILRCVPISNHLYFYWYRQILGQKVEFLVSFYNNEISEKSEIFDDQFSVERPDGSNFTLKIRSTKLEDSAMYFCASSIDLETQYFGPGTRLLVL.